This section outlines one T cell receptor (beta chain) sequence together with its context. Its antigen is still unknown. These data come from a study of shared clonotypes between healthy human individuals. Study-level findings and limits: Tissues were not sampled, only blood, and their repertoires likely differ. Naive CD4 clonotypes were shared across several donors at 4.5% to 6%.

Adults of Caucasian background living in Nashville, Tennessee made up all donors. Produced via immunoSEQ multiplex PCR; TCRdb's table is partial and in-frame only. The data hold a few hundred thousand clones, with roughly 97% observed a single time. Sequencing was carried out using naive CD4+ T cells sorted from blood. Subset denoted: CD45RA+ positively selected. This receptor was taken from a woman in her twenties or thirties in good health.

CDR3 sequence (DNA): TGTGCCAGTAGTACCTTAGCGGGAGAAGGGGAGACCCAGTACTTC. As protein: CASSTLAGEGETQYF. This chain uses TRBV19 with TRBJ2-5; 9 bases align to TRBD2. In germline, CDR1 is LNHDA, CDR2 SQIVND (reference sequence). The CDR3 consists of 15 residues. V lost 4 bases to trimming and J lost 5 bases; unmatched junction nucleotides: 8.